This T cell receptor (beta chain) was captured in a study of T cell changes during pregnancy in multiple sclerosis. The V segment lost 6 bases and the J segment 0 bases; nucleotides outside the gene matches: 5. Germline V gene data show CDR1 as MNHEY and CDR2 as SVGAGI. The CDR3 is made up of 15 amino acids. Data came from immunoSEQ multiplex PCR; TCRdb stores just in-frame clones and leaves some out. Of about 40,000 clones detected, approximately 90% appear once; the ten largest clones hold around 0.78%. This sequence joins TRBV6-5 and TRBJ1-5; TRBD1 matches 7 bases. Here the sequenced sample was CD4+ T cells from peripheral blood mononuclear cells, taken before pregnancy. This receptor was identified in a female donor with multiple sclerosis, enrolled in a pregnancy study. For the CDR3, the DNA is TGTGCCAGCAGCCGAGGGACAGATAGCAATCAGCCCCAGCATTTT. Its protein product is CASSRGTDSNQPQHF.